The 28 T cell receptor beta chains reported below all come from one sample, sequenced in a study of T-cell memory formation after mild COVID-19. TCRdb processed the 5' RACE reads anew with MiXCR; each CDR3 protein has one entry. The sample lists just over 150,000 distinct CDR3 sequences; roughly 28% were seen once. Sequencing was carried out using PBMCs or a T cell subset sorted from them (not recorded which). Receptors originate from an adult woman who had mild COVID-19 (a few samples of this study predate the infection). Cell type and time point are not known.

CDR3 bases: TGTGCCAGCAGTGAGGGGACAGGGTCCTACGAGCAGTACTTC. It specifies CASSEGTGSYEQYF. The chain carries TRBV12-3 or TRBV12-4 and TRBJ2-7, with 9 bases aligning to TRBD1. The CDR3 runs to 14 residues. V shed 5 bases and J 1 base; nucleotides not matched to a gene: 3.

This clonotype was counted a few times. The chain has TRBV7-6 and TRBJ1-2; 7 nucleotides align to TRBD1. Losses at the gene ends were 5 bases for V and 2 bases for J; bases not matched to a gene: 11. Germline CDR1 reads SGHVS; CDR2 reads FNYEAQ. The CDR3 is 16 amino acids. CDR3 in DNA: TGTGCCAGCAGCCCCTATGGAGGGGGCGCCAACTATGGCTACACCTTC. The encoded protein is CASSPYGGGANYGYTF.

This clonotype was seen more than once but under ten times. The gene calls are TRBV20-1 and TRBJ1-2; TRBD1 might be the D (5 bases). This CDR3 has 12 residues. Germline V gene sequence: CDR1 DFQATT, CDR2 SNEGSKA (reference sequence). Between the trimmed V and J ends, which lost 1 base and 6 bases, there was a span of 9 bases. In DNA, the CDR3 is TGCAGTGCTAGAGGCAGGGAAGATGGCTACACCTTC. Translated, it gives CSARGREDGYTF.

This clonotype has a handful of counts. The chain couples TRBV2 to TRBJ2-7; tentatively, D is TRBD2 (6 bases). Germline assignment: CDR1 SNHLY and CDR2 FYNNEI. V was clipped by 8 bases and J by 3 bases, with 17 bases between them. This CDR3 comprises 14 residues. CDR3 in DNA: TGTGCCAGCCAGAGTACAGGAGGGGACTACGAGCAGTACTTC. Amino acids: CASQSTGGDYEQYF.

The genes are TRBV24-1 and TRBJ2-3, with 11 nucleotides matching TRBD2. CDR3 length equals 16 residues. After removal of 3 bases from V and 7 bases from J, the junction contained 8 bases not matched to a gene. Germline values: CDR1 KGHDR, CDR2 SFDVKD. The CDR3 is CATSDPKASGGNTQYF. As DNA, the CDR3 is TGTGCCACCAGTGATCCGAAGGCTAGCGGGGGGAATACGCAGTATTTT.

V and J are TRBV5-1 and TRBJ1-2; TRBD1 matches at 9 bases. V lost 6 bases to trimming and J lost 6 bases; unmatched junction nucleotides: 9. CDR1 SGHRS and CDR2 YFSETQ come from the germline V gene. This CDR3 spans 14 amino acids. The CDR3 DNA sequence: TGCGCCAGCACCCCGACAGGGGGGGAAGATGGCTACACCTTC. This translates into CASTPTGGEDGYTF.

This clonotype was detected only a few times. This rearrangement joins TRBV5-1 to TRBJ2-2, with 13 bases lining up with TRBD2. J was trimmed by 6 bases and V by 3 bases; bases with no gene match: 8. This CDR3 has 17 amino acids. The V gene's germline CDR1 is SGHRS and CDR2 YFSETQ. This chain's CDR3 is CASSWTWTSGSAGELFF. In nucleotides, the CDR3 is TGCGCCAGCAGCTGGACCTGGACTAGCGGGAGTGCCGGGGAGCTGTTTTTT. The variable domain in full, completed from reference TRBV5-1 and TRBJ2-2, reads KAGVTQTPRYLIKTRGQQVTLSCSPISGHRSVSWYQQTPGQGLQFLFEYFSETQRNKGNFPGRFSGRQFSNSRSEMNVSTLELGDSALYLCASSWTWTSGSAGELFFGEGSRLTVL.

The rearrangement joins TRBV24-1 to TRBJ2-6; D remains ambiguous. Deletions cut 6 bases from V and 0 bases from J, with 5 bases between. Germline V CDR1 and CDR2: KGHDR, SFDVKD. This CDR3 is 14 amino acids long. The CDR3 DNA reads as TGTGCCACCAGTCACGGCTCTGGGGCCAACGTCCTGACTTTC. Protein product: CATSHGSGANVLTF.

This clonotype was observed a few times. The V call is TRBV7-6, the J call TRBJ2-1; TRBD2 aligns across 7 bases. This CDR3 comprises 16 residues. J was trimmed by 0 bases and V by 5 bases; bases with no gene match: 7. The germline CDR1 and CDR2 sequences are SGHVS and FNYEAQ. The CDR3 loop is CASSLHGGSSYNEQFF. For the CDR3, the DNA is TGTGCCAGCAGCCTCCATGGCGGGAGCTCCTACAATGAGCAGTTCTTC. Based on the CDR3 plus reference TRBV7-6 and TRBJ2-1, the full variable domain is GAGVSQSPRYKVTKRGQDVALRCDPISGHVSLYWYRQALGQGPEFLTYFNYEAQQDKSGLPNDRFSAERPEGSISTLTIQRTEQRDSAMYRCASSLHGGSSYNEQFFGPGTRLTVL.

This clonotype was picked up a small number of times. This chain links TRBV7-6 with TRBJ2-1; TRBD2 agrees at 7 bases. The CDR3 spans 15 residues. V lost 1 base and J lost 8; bases outside the gene matches: 8. From germline, CDR1 is SGHVS and CDR2 FNYEAQ. This CDR3 reads CASSLDAGVGYEQFF. The CDR3, as DNA: TGTGCCAGCAGCTTAGACGCGGGAGTGGGTTATGAGCAGTTCTTC.

The CDR3 sequence: CAISVSNQPQHF. The CDR3 DNA reads TGTGCCATCAGTGTTAGCAATCAGCCCCAGCATTTT. This chain uses TRBV10-3 with TRBJ1-5, with D uncertain. V lost 4 bases and J lost 0, with 1 base in between. Germline loops: CDR1 ENHRY, CDR2 SYGVKD. The CDR3 is 12 amino acids.

V and J are TRBV5-1 and TRBJ2-7, with D possibly being TRBD2 (5 bases). With 0 bases removed from V and 6 bases from J, the gap between germline ends came to 10 bases. The CDR3 has 13 residues. Germline lookup yields CDR1 SGHRS and CDR2 YFSETQ. This chain's CDR3 is CASSLVASPEQYF. The CDR3 DNA follows: TGCGCCAGCAGCTTGGTAGCGTCACCCGAGCAGTACTTC.

This clonotype was observed many times. The genes are TRBV7-6 and TRBJ2-5; no clear D. Trimming removed 7 bases at V and 2 bases at J, with 14 bases between. The CDR3 has 14 amino acids. Germline V gene sequence: CDR1 SGHVS, CDR2 FNYEAQ. CDR3 sequence reads: CASTLGGQQETQYF. CDR3 nucleotides: TGTGCCAGCACCTTGGGTGGGCAGCAAGAGACCCAGTACTTC. Filled out from reference TRBV7-6 and TRBJ2-5, the complete variable domain reads GAGVSQSPRYKVTKRGQDVALRCDPISGHVSLYWYRQALGQGPEFLTYFNYEAQQDKSGLPNDRFSAERPEGSISTLTIQRTEQRDSAMYRCASTLGGQQETQYFGPGTRLLVL.

The chain joins TRBV12-3 or TRBV12-4 to TRBJ2-7; TRBD1 matches at 10 bases. V lost 7 bases to trimming and J lost 4 bases; unmatched junction nucleotides: 10. This CDR3 region has 15 residues. The CDR3: CASTTPRQGAYEQYF. CDR3 nucleotide sequence: TGTGCCAGCACCACTCCGAGACAGGGGGCGTACGAGCAGTACTTC.

V is TRBV24-1 and J is TRBJ2-7; no firm D call. Germline V gene sequence: CDR1 KGHDR, CDR2 SFDVKD. The CDR3 runs 15 residues. Trimming shortened V by 7 bases and J by 3 bases, and 18 bases separated the two germline ends. The CDR3 reads CATSSSSKPDYEQYF. DNA of the CDR3: TGTGCCACCAGCTCATCAAGCAAACCCGACTACGAGCAGTACTTC.

Only a few counts were recorded for this clonotype. The chain uses TRBV4-1 and TRBJ2-7; D is perhaps TRBD2 (5 bases). Trimming took 0 bases from V and 3 from J, leaving 18 bases between them. The CDR3 extends over 17 amino acids. Germline CDR1 MGHRA, CDR2 YSYEKL. As DNA, the CDR3 is TGCGCCAGCAGCCAAGATCTCGGCCTCCCAGGAGGCTACGAGCAGTACTTC. Protein product: CASSQDLGLPGGYEQYF.

V usage is TRBV12-3 or TRBV12-4 and J usage is TRBJ2-5, with D possibly called TRBD1 or TRBD2 (5 bases each). There are 15 residues in the CDR3. V lost 2 bases and J 3 bases, leaving 13 bases between the germline ends. The CDR3 reads CASSLSGLDKETQYF. In DNA form, the CDR3 reads TGTGCCAGCAGTTTATCGGGGCTGGACAAAGAGACCCAGTACTTC.

The chain uses TRBV6-5 and TRBJ1-1; 7 bases line up with TRBD1. The CDR3 covers 16 residues. The germline CDR1 and CDR2 sequences are MNHEY and SVGAGI. J was trimmed by 7 bases and V by 0 bases; bases with no gene match: 11. CDR3 in DNA: TGTGCCAGCAGTTACTCGGCGTCCACTAGACAGGGTGAAGCTTTCTTT. Its protein product is CASSYSASTRQGEAFF.

In its sample, this clonotype was seen a few times. The chain joins TRBV6-5 to TRBJ1-2; D unresolved. Germline V lookup: CDR1 MNHEY, CDR2 SVGAGI. This CDR3 comprises 13 residues. The V end was cut by 2 bases, the J end by 4 bases, with 8 bases between. In DNA form, the CDR3 reads TGTGCCAGCAGTTACGTGGGGTCCTATGGCTACACCTTC. Protein sequence: CASSYVGSYGYTF.

This clonotype was seen many times. This chain connects TRBV10-3 to TRBJ2-7; tentative D call: TRBD1 (6 bases). CDR3 length equals 14 residues. Germline V CDR1 and CDR2: ENHRY, SYGVKD. Trimming took off 4 bases at V and 5 bases at J, with 15 bases between the two ends. The CDR3 region is CAISVSQGFHEQYF. The CDR3, as DNA: TGTGCCATCAGTGTGTCGCAGGGGTTCCACGAGCAGTACTTC.

This clonotype came up once. The rearrangement uses TRBV18 and TRBJ1-1; 9 bases line up with TRBD1. Germline V gene lookup returns CDR1 KGHSH and CDR2 LQKENI. The CDR3 is 15 amino acids. V trimming: 6 bases; J trimming: 2 bases; junction bases outside the gene matches: 7. CDR3 nucleotides: TGTGCCAGCTCGGGACAGGACAGGGGAAACACTGAAGCTTTCTTT. This translates into CASSGQDRGNTEAFF.

V usage is TRBV14 and J usage is TRBJ2-1; TRBD2 matches at 10 bases. The ends lost 0 bases at V and 2 bases at J; junction bases unmatched: 4. The V gene's germline CDR1 is SGHDN and CDR2 FVKESK. There are 17 residues in the CDR3. The CDR3: CASSQERSGRAYNEQFF. The CDR3 bases are TGTGCCAGCAGCCAAGAAAGGAGCGGGAGGGCCTACAATGAGCAGTTCTTC. Variable domain in full (rest from reference TRBV14 and TRBJ2-1): EAGVTQFPSHSVIEKGQTVTLRCDPISGHDNLYWYRRVMGKEIKFLLHFVKESKQDESGMPNNRFLAERTGGTYSTLKVQPAELEDSGVYFCASSQERSGRAYNEQFFGPGTRLTVL.

This chain joins TRBV7-2 and TRBJ2-7; no definite D call. V was cut by 1 base and J by 3 bases, with 7 bases left in between. The CDR3 contains 13 residues. Germline-derived CDR1 and CDR2 are SGHTA and FQGNSA. CDR3 protein: CASSLGHLYEQYF. The CDR3 nucleotides read TGTGCCAGCAGCTTAGGGCACCTCTACGAGCAGTACTTC.

This chain joins TRBV20-1 and TRBJ2-1; D is uncertain. The CDR3 sequence is 15 residues long. The germline V gene encodes CDR1 DFQATT and CDR2 SNEGSKA (reference sequence). The V end lost 0 bases, the J end lost 4 bases, and 13 bases lay between the germline ends. CDR3 sequence (DNA): TGCAGTGCTAGAGATTTGGTGAACACTTACAATGAGCAGTTCTTC. It yields the protein CSARDLVNTYNEQFF.

V and J are TRBV6-5 and TRBJ2-1; maybe TRBD2 (6 bases). Germline values: CDR1 MNHEY, CDR2 SVGAGI. Trimming took 5 bases from V and 2 from J, leaving 13 bases between them. The CDR3 is made up of 15 amino acids. DNA for the CDR3: TGTGCCAGCAGTCTCAGCGCGGGGACCTACAATGAGCAGTTCTTC. Translated: CASSLSAGTYNEQFF.

This chain uses TRBV29-1 with TRBJ2-3, with unresolved D. This CDR3 has 13 residues. The germline V gene has CDR1 SQVTM and CDR2 ANQGSEA. V was shortened by 8 bases and J by 7 bases, with 19 bases between the two germline ends. Here the CDR3 reads CSSDVVGLNTQYF. CDR3 coding DNA: TGCAGCTCGGACGTGGTTGGTTTGAATACGCAGTATTTT.

The chain combines TRBV7-9 with TRBJ2-4, with D tentatively TRBD2 (5 bases). The CDR3 totals 14 residues. From germline, CDR1 is SEHNR and CDR2 FQNEAQ (reference sequence). Trimming removed 5 bases at V and 1 base at J, with 9 bases between. In DNA form, the CDR3 reads TGTGCCAGCAGCCCGTCGGGGGCCAAAAACATTCAGTACTTC. Translation gives CASSPSGAKNIQYF.

The CDR3 loop reads CSARTGGTEAFF. Here the CDR3 DNA reads TGCAGTGCGCGGACAGGGGGCACTGAAGCTTTCTTT. J is TRBJ1-1 and V is TRBV20-1, with 10 bases fitting TRBD1. Germline lookup yields CDR1 DFQATT and CDR2 SNEGSKA (reference sequence). Losses at the gene ends were 6 bases for V and 4 bases for J; bases not matched to a gene: 2. The CDR3 loop spans 12 amino acids.